This T cell receptor beta chain was retrieved from a study of early T cells in non-severe SARS-CoV-2 infection. The sample holds a few counts of this clonotype. The germline V gene encodes CDR1 SEHNR and CDR2 FQNEAQ (reference sequence). With 4 bases clipped from V and 7 bases from J, the junction kept 4 bases outside the gene matches. The CDR3 has 13 residues. Tagging with unique molecular identifiers was applied to individual cDNA molecules. Each CDR3 protein gets one entry after TCRdb re-called the 5' RACE reads with MiXCR. The table shows about 29,000 distinct CDR3 sequences, with around 4.5% occurring only once.

V is TRBV7-9 and J is TRBJ2-1, with 7 nucleotides matching TRBD2. The clonotype comes from an adult who was a healthcare worker with PCR-confirmed SARS-CoV-2 infection or an uninfected control (not recorded which). The specimen sequenced was whole blood. The chain's CDR3 is CASSSGLTNEQFF. CDR3 bases: TGTGCCAGCAGCTCGGGACTAACAAATGAGCAGTTCTTC.